The 29 T cell receptor beta chains presented below share a single source sample, sequenced in a study of cytomegalovirus exposure and HLA in healthy donors. The primer mix had 60 Vbeta and 13 Jbeta primers. Assay: immunoSEQ multiplex PCR; the TCRdb copy retains only in-frame clones and omits some. This table has about 170,000 clones, roughly 79% appearing once. The sequencing input was PBMCs. The receptors derive from a woman aged 45-65 years in good health and CMV-seropositive.

The V call is TRBV7-2, the J call TRBJ2-2; 12 positions agree with TRBD2. The CDR3 has 18 amino acids. V shed 4 bases and J 4 bases; nucleotides not matched to a gene: 10. CDR1 is SGHTA and CDR2 is FQGNSA in the germline V gene. The CDR3 spells CASSSRLAGVIGTGELFF. DNA for the CDR3: TGTGCCAGCAGCTCCCGACTAGCGGGGGTAATAGGCACCGGGGAGCTGTTTTTT.

This clone has more than one count but fewer than ten. This sequence joins TRBV27 and TRBJ2-6; the match to TRBD1 covers 7 bases. The CDR3 has 23 amino acids. The V gene end was trimmed by 1 base and the J gene end by 3 bases; junction bases not matched to a gene: 24. Looked up from germline, CDR1 is MNHEY and CDR2 is SMNVEV (reference sequence). CDR3 DNA sequence: TGTGCCAGCAGTTTATTCTCTCCCCGGGGTCGGGACAGACTAAGCTTTGGGGCCAACGTCCTGACTTTC. Translation: CASSLFSPRGRDRLSFGANVLTF.

The chain has TRBV6-4 and TRBJ2-7; 9 bases align to TRBD1. This CDR3 contains 16 residues. Germline CDR1 MRHNA, CDR2 SNTAGT. Trimming cost V 5 bases and J 3 bases; bases outside gene matches: 11. CDR3 nucleotides: TGTGCCAGCAGTTTTCCAGACAGGGGGAAGAACTACGAGCAGTACTTC. Amino acids: CASSFPDRGKNYEQYF.

This clone was detected once. The rearrangement uses TRBV7-9 and TRBJ1-2; TRBD1 might be the D (6 bases). Germline V lookup: CDR1 SEHNR, CDR2 FQNEAQ (reference sequence). CDR3 size: 15 residues. Between the trimmed V and J ends, which lost 3 bases and 3 bases, there was a span of 14 bases. CDR3 sequence: CASSFATGWDYGYTF. The CDR3 DNA is TGTGCCAGCAGCTTCGCGACAGGATGGGACTATGGCTACACCTTC. Variable domain in full (rest from reference TRBV7-9 and TRBJ1-2): DTGVSQNPRHKITKRGQNVTFRCDPISEHNRLYWYRQTLGQGPEFLTYFQNEAQLEKSRLLSDRFSAERPKGSFSTLEIQRTEQGDSAMYLCASSFATGWDYGYTFGSGTRLTVV.

J is TRBJ2-1 and V is TRBV15, with 8 bases matching TRBD2. V trimming: 0 bases; J trimming: 4 bases; junction bases outside the gene matches: 2. This CDR3 region has 15 residues. The germline V gene encodes CDR1 LNHNV and CDR2 YYDKDF (reference sequence). In DNA form, the CDR3 reads TGTGCCACCAGCAGAGAAGCGGGGGATTACAATGAGCAGTTCTTC. Translated: CATSREAGDYNEQFF.

The genes are TRBV5-1 and TRBJ2-7, with a weak D call TRBD1 (6 bases). Per germline, CDR1 SGHRS and CDR2 YFSETQ. The CDR3 has 14 residues. The germline V and J ends were trimmed by 1 base and 4 bases, with 12 bases remaining between them. Written as DNA, the CDR3 is TGCGCCAGCAGCTTGACAGGGCCTACATACGAGCAGTACTTC. Its protein is CASSLTGPTYEQYF.

This chain joins TRBV5-1 and TRBJ1-2; D perhaps matches TRBD1 (5 bases). The CDR3 spans 15 residues. The V gene's germline CDR1 is SGHRS and CDR2 YFSETQ. V was trimmed by 1 base and J by 7 bases, leaving 17 bases between them. The CDR3 nucleotides read TGCGCCAGCAGCTTGTTTCCGGGGCGGGATCGTGGCTACACCTTC. Translated: CASSLFPGRDRGYTF.

This rearrangement joins TRBV7-2 to TRBJ2-3; no reliable D call. Per germline, CDR1 SGHTA and CDR2 FQGNSA. The CDR3 has 13 residues. V lost 5 bases and J 4 bases, leaving 10 bases between the germline ends. The CDR3 bases are TGTGCCAGCAGCCAGCGCGGTGCAGATACGCAGTATTTT. This codes for CASSQRGADTQYF.

V gene TRBV30 combines with J gene TRBJ2-7; 12 bases are a match to TRBD2. J was trimmed by 2 bases and V by 8 bases; bases with no gene match: 4. The CDR3 sequence is 13 residues long. The germline CDR1 and CDR2 sequences are GTSNPN and SVGIG (reference sequence). The CDR3, as DNA: TGTGCCAACGGACTAGCGGGGACCTACGAGCAGTACTTC. Its protein is CANGLAGTYEQYF.

V gene TRBV2 combines with J gene TRBJ2-7, with D perhaps matching TRBD2 (5 bases). The germline V gene has CDR1 SNHLY and CDR2 FYNNEI. The CDR3 totals 16 residues. V was trimmed by 9 bases and J by 0 bases, leaving 21 bases between them. CDR3 nucleotide sequence: TGTGCCAGTACCACGAGGTCGGTAGCGTACTCCTACGAGCAGTACTTC. It codes for CASTTRSVAYSYEQYF.

The chain uses TRBV5-1 and TRBJ1-1, with 11 positions matching TRBD1. The ends lost 4 bases at V and 3 bases at J; junction bases unmatched: 5. This CDR3 spans 15 amino acids. CDR1 and CDR2 from the germline V gene are SGHRS and YFSETQ. In nucleotides, the CDR3 is TGCGCCAGCAGCCCGACGGACAGGGGGCACACTGAAGCTTTCTTT. It is translated as CASSPTDRGHTEAFF. Full variable domain (outside the CDR3, taken from reference TRBV5-1 and TRBJ1-1): KAGVTQTPRYLIKTRGQQVTLSCSPISGHRSVSWYQQTPGQGLQFLFEYFSETQRNKGNFPGRFSGRQFSNSRSEMNVSTLELGDSALYLCASSPTDRGHTEAFFGQGTRLTVV.

About this clone itself: Distinct nucleotide sequences in the sample also encode this CDR3. The chain joins TRBV2 to TRBJ2-2; D remains unclear. The CDR3 contains 14 residues. Trimming shortened V by 4 bases and J by 2 bases, and 8 bases separated the two germline ends. CDR1 is SNHLY, CDR2 FYNNEI, per germline. The CDR3 loop reads CASSGQANTGELFF. CDR3 sequence (DNA): TGTGCCAGCAGTGGGCAGGCTAACACCGGGGAGCTGTTTTTT.

V is TRBV9 and J is TRBJ1-1; D uncertain. Germline CDR1 and CDR2: SGDLS and YYNGEE. The V end was cut by 1 base, the J end by 5 bases, with 9 bases between. The CDR3 has 13 residues. This CDR3 is CASSVQGETEAFF. The DNA of the CDR3 is TGTGCCAGCAGCGTACAAGGAGAGACTGAAGCTTTCTTT.

V is TRBV2 and J is TRBJ1-2, with 7 bases lining up with TRBD1. The trim removed 6 bases at V and 4 bases at J, leaving 8 bases unmatched. This CDR3 comprises 14 residues. Germline CDR1 SNHLY, CDR2 FYNNEI. The DNA of the CDR3 is TGTGCCAGCAGGAGGGACAGCGCCGGCTATGGCTACACCTTC. Translated: CASRRDSAGYGYTF.

This chain joins TRBV7-9 and TRBJ2-1; D is possibly TRBD1 (7 bases). Per the germline V gene, CDR1 is SEHNR and CDR2 is FQNEAQ (reference sequence). V was trimmed by 2 bases and J by 5 bases, leaving 13 bases between them. The CDR3 totals 15 residues. The CDR3 DNA reads as TGTGCCAGCAGCTTAATCAGGGGGGTTAACAATGAGCAGTTCTTC. Its translation: CASSLIRGVNNEQFF.

This sequence joins TRBV9 and TRBJ2-7, with TRBD2 as a possible D gene (6 bases). V gave up 2 bases and J gave up 5 bases, with 20 bases separating them. CDR3 size: 16 residues. Germline V lookup: CDR1 SGDLS, CDR2 YYNGEE. In nucleotides, the CDR3 is TGTGCCAGCAGCGTCCCCGAGACGTGGAGGGCGGACGAGCAGTACTTC. Translating gives CASSVPETWRADEQYF.

Details on this clone: The junction shows a germline mismatch at one end, possibly a read error. The V and J genes are TRBV19 and TRBJ2-1, with D perhaps TRBD2 (6 bases). Germline assignment: CDR1 LNHDA and CDR2 SQIVND (reference sequence). The CDR3 runs to 13 residues. The CDR3 coding sequence is TGTGCCAGTAGTATAGGTAGCGGCCTGCCGGCGATCTTC. It encodes CASSIGSGLPAIF.

J is TRBJ2-5 and V is TRBV5-1; 9 positions agree with TRBD1. The CDR3 totals 14 residues. Germline V gene sequence: CDR1 SGHRS, CDR2 YFSETQ. J was trimmed by 4 bases and V by 1 base; bases with no gene match: 2. The CDR3 bases are TGCGCCAGCAGCTTGTACAGGGGGCGAGAGACCCAGTACTTC. It specifies CASSLYRGRETQYF.

The chain recombines TRBV7-2 with TRBJ2-3; 8 positions match TRBD1. V gave up 4 bases and J gave up 5 bases; unmatched junction bases: 8. The germline V gene has CDR1 SGHTA and CDR2 FQGNSA. The CDR3 is 15 residues long. CDR3 sequence (DNA): TGTGCCAGCAGCTCCCGACAGGGGAAATTAGATACGCAGTATTTT. Translation: CASSSRQGKLDTQYF.

V gene TRBV7-9 combines with J gene TRBJ2-7; weak D call: TRBD2 (5 bases). The CDR3 spans 12 residues. Deletions cut 3 bases from V and 5 bases from J, with 8 bases between. From germline, CDR1 is SEHNR and CDR2 FQNEAQ (reference sequence). CDR3 sequence reads: CASSFEGNEQYF. The CDR3 bases are TGTGCCAGCAGCTTTGAGGGTAACGAGCAGTACTTC.

The V gene is TRBV7-2, the J gene TRBJ1-6, with 7 positions matching TRBD1. This CDR3 is built from 16 residues. Trimming cost V 4 bases and J 9 bases; bases outside gene matches: 12. From germline, CDR1 is SGHTA and CDR2 FQGNSA. The CDR3 region is CASSSGPGGGGSPLHF. The DNA for the CDR3 is TGTGCCAGCAGCTCGGGACCAGGGGGTGGAGGTTCACCCCTCCACTTT.

Here the CDR3 reads CASSLAGGSGNTIYF. As DNA, the CDR3 is TGTGCCAGCAGCTTAGCGGGGGGCTCTGGAAACACCATATATTTT. The V and J genes are TRBV7-6 and TRBJ1-3; D is perhaps TRBD1 (5 bases). The ends were cut back, 0 bases at V and 0 bases at J, with 6 bases in the middle. The germline V gene has CDR1 SGHVS and CDR2 FNYEAQ. The CDR3 length is 15 residues.

The chain carries TRBV6-5 and TRBJ1-1; D possibly corresponds to TRBD1 (6 bases). V lost 0 bases, J lost 11 bases, and 16 bases lay in between. Germline values: CDR1 MNHEY, CDR2 SVGAGI. This CDR3 has 14 amino acids. CDR3 nucleotides: TGTGCCAGCAGTTACTCCGACGGGGGGCTAAGGGCTTTCTTT. Its translation: CASSYSDGGLRAFF.

The chain employs TRBV6-5 and TRBJ1-4; D is possibly TRBD1 (6 bases). The CDR3 is 15 residues long. The V end lost 9 bases, the J end lost 3 bases, and 17 bases lay between the germline ends. Germline V CDR1 and CDR2: MNHEY, SVGAGI. The CDR3 sequence: CASGQSSLSNEKLFF. The CDR3 DNA reads as TGTGCCAGTGGACAGAGCTCACTGTCTAATGAAAAACTGTTTTTT.

This chain joins TRBV18 and TRBJ1-1, with D possibly TRBD1 on 6 matching bases. CDR3 size: 14 residues. Germline V gene lookup returns CDR1 KGHSH and CDR2 LQKENI. The V gene lost 3 bases and the J gene lost 1 base, with 9 bases spanning the gap. The CDR3 loop is CASSPSTGNTEAFF. The CDR3 nucleotides read TGTGCCAGCTCACCTTCGACAGGGAACACTGAAGCTTTCTTT.

The genes are TRBV7-6 and TRBJ1-2; D unresolved. The germline CDR1 and CDR2 sequences are SGHVS and FNYEAQ. The CDR3 runs to 12 residues. The ends were cut back, 5 bases at V and 7 bases at J, with 11 bases in the middle. CDR3 nucleotide sequence: TGTGCCAGCAGCCCATCGGCGGCTGGCTACACCTTC. Its protein is CASSPSAAGYTF.

The J gene is TRBJ2-7, the V gene TRBV5-1; D unresolved. The V gene lost 4 bases and the J gene lost 3 bases, with 8 bases spanning the gap. The CDR3 is 12 amino acids. Germline V CDR1 and CDR2: SGHRS, YFSETQ. CDR3 in DNA: TGCGCCAGCAGCCAGGTCGGCTACGAGCAGTACTTC. It codes for CASSQVGYEQYF.

This clone was detected only a few times. V usage is TRBV6-1 and J usage is TRBJ1-5; TRBD1 aligns across 8 bases. CDR1 is MNHNS and CDR2 is SASEGT in the germline V gene. The CDR3 is 13 residues long. Trimming removed 4 bases from V and 12 bases from J; junction bases left unmatched: 8. This CDR3 is CASSVSGQDNQHF. The CDR3 DNA reads TGTGCCAGCAGTGTATCGGGACAGGATAACCAGCATTTT.

This chain connects TRBV29-1 to TRBJ2-1; D gene unclear. Germline CDR1 reads SQVTM; CDR2 reads ANQGSEA. The CDR3 totals 10 residues. The ends were cut back, 2 bases at V and 7 bases at J, with 3 bases in the middle. The CDR3 region has the DNA TGCAGCGTTGAATATAATGAGCAGTTCTTC. Encoded protein: CSVEYNEQFF.